Listed here are 27 T cell receptor beta chains from one sample, sequenced in a study of prognosis after radiotherapy for stage I lung cancer. Genomic DNA was the source, and TCR beta CDR3 was amplified from it by two-round multiplex PCR. Amplification in first-round PCR relied on primers specific to each TRBV and TRBJ gene. TCRdb reprocessed the multiplex PCR reads via MiXCR and lists one record per CDR3 protein. The table lists roughly 30,000 distinct CDR3 sequences, nearly 35% of them singletons. Source: PBMCs, taken before or after stereotactic body radiation therapy (not recorded which). All receptors derive from a donor of 50 years or more with non-small cell lung cancer.

On this clonotype: Relative to the germline gene, one junction end is altered; a read error may explain this. CDR3 protein: CASRRVVTGELFF. The CDR3 DNA reads as TGTGCCAGCCGCCGGGTAGTCACCGGTGAGCTGTTTTTT. The chain is built from TRBV6-4 and TRBJ2-2, with unresolved D. The CDR3 runs 13 residues. Germline CDR1 reads MRHNA; CDR2 reads SNTAGT.

This clonotype was detected many times. The rearrangement uses TRBV9 and TRBJ2-1; the D call may be TRBD1 or TRBD2 (5 bases each). The CDR3 consists of 13 residues. CDR1 is SGDLS and CDR2 is YYNGEE in the germline V gene. Trimming cost V 2 bases and J 6 bases, with 9 bases left between them. CDR3 coding DNA: TGTGCCAGCAGCGTTGGGGCGGGCAATGAGCAGTTCTTC. Protein product: CASSVGAGNEQFF. Together with reference TRBV9 and TRBJ2-1, the CDR3 gives the full variable domain: DSGVTQTPKHLITATGQRVTLRCSPRSGDLSVYWYQQSLDQGLQFLIQYYNGEERAKGNILERFSAQQFPDLHSELNLSSLELGDSALYFCASSVGAGNEQFFGPGTRLTVL.

In regard to this clonotype: This sequence is one base from a far larger clone and is likely a read error. The V call is TRBV6-2 or TRBV6-3, the J call TRBJ2-2; D is perhaps TRBD2 (7 bases). The CDR3 has 16 residues. Germline V lookup: CDR1 MNHEY, CDR2 SVGEGT. CDR3 in amino acids: CASRRGRGGGTGQLFF. CDR3 nucleotide sequence: TGTGCCAGCAGGAGGGGGAGGGGGGGGGGCACCGGGCAGCTGTTTTTT.

Worth noting for this clonotype: A single base separates this from a much larger clone, so it may be a read error. The J gene is TRBJ2-7, the V gene TRBV14, with 11 bases matching TRBD2. This CDR3 is 16 amino acids long. Per the germline V gene, CDR1 is SGHDN and CDR2 is FVKESK. The CDR3 reads CASSPLGLAGLYKQYF. CDR3 nucleotides: TGTGCCAGCAGCCCTTTAGGACTAGCGGGCCTCTACAAGCAGTACTTC.

Comments on this clonotype: This likely comes from a read error, as the CDR3 has no conserved phenylalanine or tryptophan at its end. This rearrangement joins TRBV19 to TRBJ2-2; possibly TRBD1 for D (6 bases). Between the trimmed V and J ends, which lost 4 bases and 2 bases, there was a span of 11 bases. The CDR3 is 15 residues long. Looked up from germline, CDR1 is LNHDA and CDR2 is SQIVND (reference sequence). CDR3 amino acids: CASSKGHGNTGELFL. The DNA of the CDR3 is TGTGCCAGTAGTAAGGGACATGGTAACACCGGGGAGCTGTTTCTT.

Comments on this clonotype: One end of the junction fails to match germline, which may point to a read error. The genes are TRBV19 and TRBJ2-7; D gene unclear. Germline CDR1 is LNHDA and CDR2 is SQIVND (reference sequence). The CDR3 spans 14 residues. As DNA, the CDR3 is TGTGCCAGTAGTACAGCTGGAAGGTACTACGAGCATTACTTC. Amino acid sequence: CASSTAGRYYEHYF.

This clonotype was observed many times. This rearrangement joins TRBV2 to TRBJ2-3; 13 bases map to TRBD2. The CDR3 has 15 amino acids. V lost 6 bases and J lost 3; bases outside the gene matches: 3. Germline V lookup: CDR1 SNHLY, CDR2 FYNNEI. In nucleotides, the CDR3 is TGTGCCAGCAGCCCGGGACTAGCGGGAACAGATACGCAGTATTTT. This encodes CASSPGLAGTDTQYF.

The sample holds many counts of this clonotype. The V and J genes are TRBV25-1 and TRBJ2-3; 7 bases are shared with TRBD1. The CDR3 covers 16 residues. Trimming took 0 bases from V and 0 from J; bases not matched to a gene: 3. Looked up from germline, CDR1 is MGHDK and CDR2 is SYGVNS. The CDR3 is CASSEYLGQSTDTQYF. In nucleotides, the CDR3 is TGTGCCAGCAGTGAATATTTGGGACAGAGCACAGATACGCAGTATTTT.

This chain uses TRBV30 with TRBJ1-5; a possible D gene is TRBD1 (5 bases). With 0 bases removed from V and 7 bases from J, the gap between germline ends came to 13 bases. CDR3 length: 14 amino acids. From germline, CDR1 is GTSNPN and CDR2 SVGIG (reference sequence). CDR3 residues: CAWSVSGTRQPQHF. The CDR3, as DNA: TGTGCCTGGAGTGTATCCGGGACGAGGCAGCCCCAGCATTTT. Using reference TRBV30 and TRBJ1-5 for the parts outside the CDR3, the full variable domain is SQTIHQWPATLVQPVGSPLSLECTVEGTSNPNLYWYRQAAGRGLQLLFYSVGIGQISSEVPQNLSASRPQDRQFILSSKKLLLSDSGFYLCAWSVSGTRQPQHFGDGTRLSIL.

This clonotype is medium-sized within its sample. The chain uses TRBV2 and TRBJ2-1; no clear D gene. CDR3 length: 13 amino acids. Per germline, CDR1 SNHLY and CDR2 FYNNEI. V gave up 7 bases and J gave up 12 bases, with 19 bases separating them. CDR3 protein: CASTPGLLLAQFF. CDR3 coding DNA: TGTGCCAGCACCCCCGGGCTACTACTTGCGCAGTTCTTC.

J is TRBJ2-7 and V is TRBV11-3; D is unclear. V shed 2 bases and J shed 4 bases, with 15 bases lying between them. The V gene's germline CDR1 is SGHNT and CDR2 YENEEA. This CDR3 spans 15 amino acids. The CDR3 loop reads CASSLPPDGLYEQYF. In DNA form, the CDR3 reads TGTGCCAGCAGCTTACCTCCTGATGGTTTGTACGAGCAGTACTTC.

As to this clonotype: One end of the junction varies from germline; a read error may be responsible. The chain links TRBV24-1 to TRBJ1-5; the D gene is possibly TRBD1 (6 bases). Germline V lookup: CDR1 KGHDR, CDR2 SFDVKD. The CDR3 has 16 residues. CDR3 sequence: CATSDGGQGRYHPQHF. CDR3 in DNA: TGTGCCACCAGTGACGGAGGGCAGGGGAGGTATCATCCCCAGCATTTT.

This clonotype showed up many times. The chain has TRBV7-8 and TRBJ1-6; no clear D. This CDR3 contains 13 residues. Germline V CDR1 and CDR2: SGHVS, FQNEAQ. Trimming shortened V by 5 bases and J by 11 bases, and 13 bases separated the two germline ends. CDR3 region: CASSVSKVAPLHF. As DNA, the CDR3 is TGTGCCAGCAGCGTTAGTAAAGTCGCACCCCTCCACTTT.

By share of the sample, this clonotype is medium-sized. The chain is built from TRBV20-1 and TRBJ2-3, with D possibly being TRBD2 (6 bases). The CDR3 is made up of 14 amino acids. Trimming removed 0 bases at V and 6 bases at J, with 13 bases between. The V gene's germline CDR1 is DFQATT and CDR2 SNEGSKA (reference sequence). CDR3: CSARDRLGGDTQYF. Here the CDR3 DNA reads TGCAGTGCTAGAGATCGGCTAGGAGGGGATACGCAGTATTTT.

This clonotype was seen more than once but under ten times. One junction end disagrees with the germline gene, perhaps due to a read error. CDR3: CGAELQETQYF. DNA for the CDR3: TGCGGTGCCGAACTTCAAGAGACCCAGTACTTC. The rearrangement links TRBV20-1 to TRBJ2-5; D call uncertain. The CDR3 totals 11 residues. From germline, CDR1 is DFQATT and CDR2 SNEGSKA (reference sequence).

This clonotype came up many times. The V gene is TRBV19, the J gene TRBJ1-2; TRBD1 agrees at 8 bases. Germline CDR1 is LNHDA and CDR2 is SQIVND (reference sequence). After removal of 5 bases from V and 4 bases from J, the junction contained 6 bases not matched to a gene. The length of the CDR3 is 14 residues. For the CDR3, the DNA is TGTGCCAGTAGTCCGACAGGGGTAGTCTATGGCTACACCTTC. Its protein product is CASSPTGVVYGYTF.

Remarks on this clonotype: A much larger clonotype is one base distant, so this may be a read error. This CDR3 is missing its conserved last phenylalanine or tryptophan, likely due to a read error. The rearrangement uses TRBV19 and TRBJ2-4; D is perhaps TRBD1 (6 bases). In germline, CDR1 is LNHDA, CDR2 SQIVND (reference sequence). The CDR3 extends over 15 amino acids. The V and J ends lost 5 bases and 6 bases respectively, with 17 bases between them. The CDR3 coding sequence is TGTGCCAGTAGTTCAACCCTGGACAGTAGAAACATTCAGTACTTA. It codes for CASSSTLDSRNIQYL.

In the case of this clonotype: The likely explanation is a read error, given a far larger clone one base away. The chain has TRBV6-4 and TRBJ2-7; 7 nucleotides match TRBD1. V shed 3 bases and J 2 bases; nucleotides not matched to a gene: 7. Germline CDR1 and CDR2: MRHNA and SNTAGT. This CDR3 has 15 amino acids. This CDR3 reads CASSEQGLGAYEQYF. Here the CDR3 DNA reads TGTGCCAGCAGTGAACAGGGGTTAGGGGCCTACGAGCAGTACTTC.

The chain links TRBV20-1 to TRBJ2-5; D unresolved. V was shortened by 6 bases and J by 4 bases, with 15 bases between the two germline ends. CDR1 is DFQATT and CDR2 is SNEGSKA in the germline V gene (reference sequence). The CDR3 length is 13 residues. The CDR3 DNA reads TGCAGTGCCCGAAGGCCGGCGGCAGAGACCCAGTACTTC. Translated: CSARRPAAETQYF.

As for this clonotype: A much larger clone sits a single nucleotide away, making a read error possible. This chain links TRBV2 with TRBJ2-2, with TRBD2 matching 9 bases. V was clipped by 5 bases and J by 4 bases; unmatched bases: 5. In germline, CDR1 is SNHLY, CDR2 FYNNEI. This CDR3 has 15 residues. The CDR3 DNA follows: TGTGCCAGCAGTATAGCGGGAGCCTCCACCGGGGAGCTGTTTTTT. Encoded protein: CASSIAGASTGELFF. Variable domain in full (rest from reference TRBV2 and TRBJ2-2): EPEVTQTPSHQVTQMGQEVILRCVPISNHLYFYWYRQILGQKVEFLVSFYNNEISEKSEIFDDQFSVERPDGSNFTLKIRSTKLEDSAMYFCASSIAGASTGELFFGEGSRLTVL.

This clonotype is labeled as medium-sized (0.01 to 0.1%). This chain links TRBV6-5 with TRBJ1-6, with TRBD1 as a possible D gene (6 bases). V was shortened by 6 bases and J by 7 bases, with 16 bases between the two germline ends. The CDR3 is 15 amino acids. CDR1 and CDR2 from the germline V gene are MNHEY and SVGAGI. The CDR3 DNA reads TGTGCCAGCAGACACACAGGGATCGACAATTCACCCCTCCACTTT. It is translated as CASRHTGIDNSPLHF.

As regards this clonotype: Sequence at one end of the junction differs from germline and may be a read error. The chain is built from TRBV20-1 and TRBJ2-3; 9 positions agree with TRBD2. Germline-derived CDR1 and CDR2 are DFQATT and SNEGSKA (reference sequence). The CDR3 has 16 amino acids. The CDR3 region is CSARDYAGGFTDAQYF. The CDR3, as DNA: TGCAGTGCTAGAGATTACGCGGGAGGGTTCACAGATGCGCAGTATTTT.

The V call is TRBV12-3 or TRBV12-4, the J call TRBJ2-7; no firm D call. CDR3 length: 15 amino acids. V dropped 6 bases and J dropped 1 base, with 16 bases sitting between them. CDR3 DNA sequence: TGTGCCAGCAGCCCCACCTCCGGGCCGTCCTACGAGCAGTACTTC. Amino acids: CASSPTSGPSYEQYF.

This clonotype was recorded at least ten times. The V and J genes are TRBV5-1 and TRBJ1-1; D perhaps matches TRBD1 (5 bases). Germline V gives CDR1 SGHRS, CDR2 YFSETQ. This CDR3 region has 15 residues. V was pared by 0 bases and J by 1 base, with 10 bases between. The chain's CDR3 is CASSLGAGTNTEAFF. In DNA form, the CDR3 reads TGCGCCAGCAGCTTGGGTGCGGGGACGAACACTGAAGCTTTCTTT.

This clonotype is medium-sized in the sample. The gene calls are TRBV20-1 and TRBJ1-2; D is ambiguous. CDR1 is DFQATT and CDR2 is SNEGSKA in the germline V gene (reference sequence). The V gene lost 8 bases and the J gene lost 0 bases, with 16 bases spanning the gap. This CDR3 has 14 residues. For the CDR3, the DNA is TGCAGTACCACCTCGGGGTACCCTAACTATGGCTACACCTTC. This encodes CSTTSGYPNYGYTF.

The chain has TRBV6-1 and TRBJ1-2; D is unresolved. CDR1 is MNHNS and CDR2 is SASEGT in the germline V gene. V gave up 1 base and J gave up 8 bases, with 14 bases separating them. The CDR3 totals 14 residues. This CDR3 reads CASSEGAGPHGYTF. CDR3 nucleotides: TGTGCCAGCAGTGAAGGGGCAGGCCCCCACGGCTACACCTTC.

This clonotype was recorded many times. J is TRBJ2-2 and V is TRBV19; no definite D call. The V gene lost 1 base and the J gene lost 5 bases, with 8 bases spanning the gap. Looked up from germline, CDR1 is LNHDA and CDR2 is SQIVND (reference sequence). The CDR3 is 14 amino acids. CDR3 loop: CASSIAGATGELFF. Here the CDR3 DNA reads TGTGCCAGTAGTATAGCAGGTGCAACCGGGGAGCTGTTTTTT.